The 21 T cell receptor beta chains below come from one sample, sequenced in a study of blood T cells in healthy people across ages. Together with a sample-barcoded 5' primer, a J-beta primer mix was included in a second PCR lasting about 7 to 12 cycles. One entry per CDR3 protein, called by TCRdb with MiXCR from the 5' RACE reads. The sample includes under 2,000,000 distinct CDR3 sequences, just under 50% of them seen just once. Sequenced sample: blood. The receptors were sampled from a woman in her thirties or forties in good health.

The chain links TRBV20-1 to TRBJ1-2; D gene uncertain. The CDR3 is made up of 14 amino acids. Germline V gives CDR1 DFQATT, CDR2 SNEGSKA (reference sequence). With 3 bases removed from V and 2 bases from J, the gap between germline ends came to 13 bases. CDR3 protein: CSASFVGLNYGYTF. Here the CDR3 DNA reads TGCAGTGCTAGCTTTGTGGGGTTAAACTATGGCTACACCTTC.

The rearrangement links TRBV6-5 to TRBJ1-1, with D possibly TRBD1 on 6 matching bases. CDR3 length: 14 amino acids. V lost 2 bases and J lost 6, with 13 bases in between. Germline values: CDR1 MNHEY, CDR2 SVGAGI. Written as DNA, the CDR3 is TGTGCCAGCAGTTACGGGGGGGCCCCATCTGAAGCTTTCTTT. Its translation: CASSYGGAPSEAFF.

This chain's CDR3 is CASSQAYLTTVDRKNQPQHF. In nucleotides, the CDR3 is TGTGCCAGCAGCCAAGCGTATCTCACAACCGTAGACAGGAAAAATCAGCCCCAGCATTTT. V gene TRBV14 combines with J gene TRBJ1-5; maybe TRBD1 (6 bases). The CDR3 is made up of 20 amino acids. The germline V gene encodes CDR1 SGHDN and CDR2 FVKESK. Trimming shortened V by 1 base and J by 4 bases, and 26 bases separated the two germline ends.

The chain is built from TRBV7-2 and TRBJ2-3, with D perhaps being TRBD1 or TRBD2 (6 bases each). V was shortened by 5 bases and J by 0 bases, with 18 bases between the two germline ends. This CDR3 spans 17 amino acids. CDR1 is SGHTA, CDR2 FQGNSA, per germline. The CDR3 loop reads CASSRTRRGPSTDTQYF. CDR3 nucleotides: TGTGCCAGCAGCCGGACCCGCCGGGGGCCTAGCACAGATACGCAGTATTTT.

The chain combines TRBV29-1 with TRBJ2-7, with 8 bases lining up with TRBD1. V gave up 6 bases and J gave up 6 bases; unmatched junction bases: 7. Germline CDR1 reads SQVTM; CDR2 reads ANQGSEA. The CDR3 is 12 residues long. The CDR3 here is CSVDLGQAEQYF. CDR3 in DNA: TGCAGCGTGGATCTGGGACAGGCCGAGCAGTACTTC.

This clonotype showed up just a few times. This may come from a read error, since a much larger clone is one base off. The genes are TRBV15 and TRBJ2-5; no definite D call. V was trimmed by 3 bases and J by 11 bases, leaving 13 bases between them. Germline CDR1 LNHNV, CDR2 YYDKDF (reference sequence). The CDR3 is made up of 12 amino acids. In DNA, the CDR3 is TGTGCCACCAGCAGCCGAGTCTATGAGCAGTACTTC. Residues: CATSSRVYEQYF.

The chain joins TRBV7-9 to TRBJ1-1, with no clear D. CDR1 and CDR2 (germline): SEHNR, FQNEAQ (reference sequence). V lost 4 bases to trimming and J lost 13 bases, with 10 bases between them. CDR3 length: 10 residues. The CDR3 sequence is CASSSSPGFF. CDR3 in DNA: TGTGCCAGCAGCTCCTCCCCGGGTTTCTTT.

This clonotype was counted only a few times. The chain combines TRBV7-9 with TRBJ2-2, with 8 bases aligning to TRBD1. This CDR3 spans 15 amino acids. V lost 5 bases to trimming and J lost 0 bases; unmatched junction nucleotides: 2. CDR1 is SEHNR, CDR2 FQNEAQ, per germline (reference sequence). CDR3 bases: TGTGCCAGCAGCCGGGGACAGGCGAACACCGGGGAGCTGTTTTTT. It encodes CASSRGQANTGELFF.

This clonotype was seen a handful of times. The chain is built from TRBV4-2 and TRBJ1-2; D is uncertain. Per germline, CDR1 LGHNA and CDR2 YNFKEQ. The CDR3 consists of 12 residues. V was cut by 0 bases and J by 5 bases, with 4 bases left in between. This chain's CDR3 is CASSQDPYGYTF. The CDR3 DNA reads as TGTGCCAGCAGCCAAGATCCGTATGGCTACACCTTC.

This clonotype was counted between two and nine times. The chain couples TRBV4-2 to TRBJ2-5; 7 positions match TRBD2. The CDR3 length is 14 residues. CDR1 LGHNA and CDR2 YNFKEQ come from the germline V gene. The J segment lost 3 bases and the V segment lost 4 bases, leaving 5 bases of the junction unmatched. The CDR3 coding sequence is TGTGCCAGCAGCCCGGGGACTACCGAAGAGACCCAGTACTTC. Its protein is CASSPGTTEETQYF.

The J gene is TRBJ2-6, the V gene TRBV6-5, with TRBD1 matching over 11 bases. Trimming cost V 3 bases and J 3 bases; bases outside gene matches: 4. The CDR3 spans 17 residues. The germline V gene has CDR1 MNHEY and CDR2 SVGAGI. The CDR3 bases are TGTGCCAGCAGTTATGAGGGACAGGGGGTTGGGGCCAACGTCCTGACTTTC. Protein sequence: CASSYEGQGVGANVLTF.

This chain uses TRBV3-1 with TRBJ1-4; 9 bases are shared with TRBD1. The CDR3 totals 15 residues. After removal of 6 bases from V and 3 bases from J, the junction contained 5 bases not matched to a gene. The germline gives CDR1 LGHDT, CDR2 YNNKEL (reference sequence). CDR3 region: CASSNRQGANEKLFF. The CDR3 DNA reads as TGTGCCAGCAGTAACCGACAGGGGGCTAATGAAAAACTGTTTTTT.

For the CDR3, the DNA is TGTGCCATCAGGGACGGACAGGGTTTCAAGACCCAGTACTTC. It specifies CAIRDGQGFKTQYF. V and J are TRBV10-3 and TRBJ2-7, with 8 positions matching TRBD1. The J call could be wrong; TRBJ2-5 is a better fit for the DNA end. CDR1 and CDR2 (germline): ENHRY, SYGVKD. The CDR3 spans 14 residues.

The chain joins TRBV4-3 to TRBJ2-7; the match to TRBD2 covers 8 bases. Unmatched junction bases numbered 4, after V lost 0 bases and J lost 6 bases. The CDR3 spans 14 residues. The germline V gene has CDR1 LGHNA and CDR2 YSLEER. The CDR3 DNA is TGCGCCAGCAGCCAAGATAGCGGGGCGGGCGAGCAGTACTTC. Encoded protein: CASSQDSGAGEQYF.

This clonotype was counted only a few times. The rearrangement joins TRBV12-3 or TRBV12-4 to TRBJ1-5, with 9 bases aligning to TRBD1. The CDR3 runs to 15 residues. Trimming at V came to 4 bases and at J to 7 bases, leaving 8 bases not matched to a gene. The CDR3 DNA follows: TGTGCCAGCAGTTCACTACAGGGGGCTTGGCAGCCCCAGCATTTT. As protein: CASSSLQGAWQPQHF.

This chain links TRBV4-1 with TRBJ1-2, with a tentative D call TRBD1 (5 bases). CDR1 MGHRA and CDR2 YSYEKL come from the germline V gene. Trimming removed 1 base from V and 4 bases from J, with 10 bases in between. CDR3 length: 14 amino acids. The CDR3 DNA follows: TGCGCCAGCAGCCAAGGCTGGGGGGGCTATGGCTACACCTTC. The encoded protein is CASSQGWGGYGYTF.

The V and J genes are TRBV6-6 and TRBJ2-1, with D perhaps matching TRBD1 (6 bases). CDR3 length: 15 amino acids. Trimming cost V 5 bases and J 1 base, with 12 bases left between them. The V gene's germline CDR1 is MNHNY and CDR2 SVGAGI (reference sequence). CDR3 bases: TGTGCCAGCAGTGGGTTCAGGGGATCCTACAATGAGCAGTTCTTC. Protein product: CASSGFRGSYNEQFF.

Only one count was recorded for this clonotype. The chain employs TRBV27 and TRBJ2-4, with 7 bases fitting TRBD2. The end of the DNA fits TRBJ2-7 better, so the J call may be wrong. This CDR3 spans 15 amino acids. The germline gives CDR1 MNHEY, CDR2 SMNVEV (reference sequence). The CDR3 is CASSHRDYISYEQYF. The CDR3 bases are TGTGCCAGCAGTCACCGGGACTATATCTCCTACGAGCAGTACTTC.

This chain uses TRBV6-2 or TRBV6-3 with TRBJ1-2, with D possibly matching TRBD1 (6 bases). V was clipped by 8 bases and J by 1 base, with 17 bases between them. This CDR3 has 15 amino acids. Germline lookup yields CDR1 MNHEY and CDR2 SVGEGT. The CDR3 loop reads CASRETGPNNYGYTF. The CDR3 DNA follows: TGTGCCAGCCGAGAGACAGGACCAAATAACTATGGCTACACCTTC.

The chain joins TRBV5-1 to TRBJ2-3, with TRBD1 matching over 7 bases. Germline CDR1 SGHRS, CDR2 YFSETQ. V was pared by 7 bases and J by 3 bases, with 11 bases of the junction left unmatched. The CDR3 length is 15 residues. CDR3 in DNA: TGCGCCAGCGCCTCCACCCAGACAGGGACAGATACGCAGTATTTT. Its translation: CASASTQTGTDTQYF.

This clonotype appeared a single time. The V call is TRBV7-9, the J call TRBJ1-2; 11 bases match TRBD1. The length of the CDR3 is 15 residues. Germline V CDR1 and CDR2: SEHNR, FQNEAQ (reference sequence). Trimming took 5 bases from V and 6 from J; bases not matched to a gene: 8. In nucleotides, the CDR3 is TGTGCCAGCAGCGAGGGACAGGGGGGTCGTCATGGCTACACCTTC. Protein sequence: CASSEGQGGRHGYTF.